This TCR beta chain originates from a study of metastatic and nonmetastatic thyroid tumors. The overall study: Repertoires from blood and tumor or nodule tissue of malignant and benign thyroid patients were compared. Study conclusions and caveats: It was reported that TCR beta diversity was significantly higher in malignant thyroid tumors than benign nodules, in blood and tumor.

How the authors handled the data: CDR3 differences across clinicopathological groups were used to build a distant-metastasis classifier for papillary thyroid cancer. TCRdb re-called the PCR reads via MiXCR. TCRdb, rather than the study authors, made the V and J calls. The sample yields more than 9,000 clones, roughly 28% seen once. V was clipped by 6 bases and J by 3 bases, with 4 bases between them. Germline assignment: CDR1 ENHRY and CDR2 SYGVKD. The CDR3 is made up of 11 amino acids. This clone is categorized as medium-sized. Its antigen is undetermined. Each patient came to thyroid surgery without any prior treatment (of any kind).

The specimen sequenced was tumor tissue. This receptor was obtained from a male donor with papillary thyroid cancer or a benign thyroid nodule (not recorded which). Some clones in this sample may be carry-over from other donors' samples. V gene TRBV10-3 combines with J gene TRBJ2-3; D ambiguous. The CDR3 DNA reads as TGTGCCATCAGGTGGACAGATACGCAGTATTTT. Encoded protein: CAIRWTDTQYF.